Below are 20 T cell receptor beta chains sequenced from a single sample in a study of T cells in narcolepsy. TCRdb's copy holds only in-frame clones and misses some; the assay was immunoSEQ multiplex PCR. The repertoire holds approximately 28,000 clones, with about 80% as singletons. Sequencing used memory (CD45RA-) CD4+ T cells from blood. Receptors were obtained from a human donor in good health.

The CDR3 sequence: CASSQVYRDSFPGEQYF. The CDR3 DNA follows: TGCGCCAGCAGCCAAGTTTATAGGGACTCGTTCCCGGGCGAGCAGTACTTC. The rearrangement joins TRBV4-1 to TRBJ2-7, with D possibly matching TRBD2 (6 bases). Germline CDR1 reads MGHRA; CDR2 reads YSYEKL. This CDR3 comprises 17 residues. With 1 base removed from V and 6 bases from J, the gap between germline ends came to 22 bases.

This chain uses TRBV2 with TRBJ2-5; D tentatively fits TRBD1 or TRBD2 (5 bases each). Gene TRBJ2-7 matches the end of the DNA better, so the J call may be wrong. CDR1 is SNHLY, CDR2 FYNNEI, per germline. CDR3 length equals 14 residues. Written as DNA, the CDR3 is TGTGCCAGCAGTGGGGACGGCTTCTCCTACGAGCAGTACTTC. This codes for CASSGDGFSYEQYF.

The V gene is TRBV4-1, the J gene TRBJ1-5; tentative D call: TRBD1 (5 bases). Trimming left V 3 bases short and J 3 bases short, with 30 bases between. There are 21 residues in the CDR3. The germline gives CDR1 MGHRA, CDR2 YSYEKL. CDR3 protein: CASSQGGQGLPRSRSNQPQHF. CDR3 nucleotides: TGCGCCAGCAGCCAGGGGGGTCAGGGATTACCCAGATCAAGGTCCAATCAGCCCCAGCATTTT.

This clone was counted a few times. The chain joins TRBV10-2 to TRBJ1-2; D perhaps matches TRBD1 (5 bases). The V gene's germline CDR1 is WSHSY and CDR2 SAAADI. CDR3 length equals 16 residues. V lost 0 bases and J 0 bases, leaving 11 bases between the germline ends. Here the CDR3 reads CASSESGGTTNYGYTF. DNA of the CDR3: TGCGCCAGCAGTGAGTCGGGCGGGACCACTAACTATGGCTACACCTTC.

J is TRBJ2-7 and V is TRBV14, with 9 bases matching TRBD1. Germline V gives CDR1 SGHDN, CDR2 FVKESK. V lost 6 bases, J lost 3 bases, and 6 bases stayed unmatched. This CDR3 comprises 14 residues. The CDR3 DNA reads as TGTGCCAGCAGTACCGGGACAGGGCACTACGAGCAGTACTTC. Translating gives CASSTGTGHYEQYF.

The gene calls are TRBV6-5 and TRBJ1-3; 7 bases align to TRBD1. Germline CDR1 and CDR2: MNHEY and SVGAGI. Trimming removed 6 bases from V and 0 bases from J; junction bases left unmatched: 5. The CDR3 covers 15 residues. CDR3 nucleotide sequence: TGTGCCAGCAGCATAGGGACAGTCTCTGGAAACACCATATATTTT. Residues: CASSIGTVSGNTIYF.

The chain joins TRBV5-6 to TRBJ2-7, with TRBD2 matching over 12 bases. The V segment lost 0 bases and the J segment 10 bases; nucleotides outside the gene matches: 11. In germline, CDR1 is SGHDT, CDR2 YYEEEE. The CDR3 extends over 16 amino acids. CDR3 residues: CASSLGSGTSGSKQYF. CDR3 coding DNA: TGTGCCAGCAGCTTGGGGTCCGGGACTAGCGGGTCTAAACAGTACTTC.

The CDR3 bases are TGTGCCAGTAGTCCCGACAGGGATGGGGCTGAAGCTTTCTTT. Residues: CASSPDRDGAEAFF. This sequence joins TRBV19 and TRBJ1-1; 7 bases are shared with TRBD1. The V gene end was trimmed by 5 bases and the J gene end by 6 bases; junction bases not matched to a gene: 9. This CDR3 is built from 14 residues. Germline V gene lookup returns CDR1 LNHDA and CDR2 SQIVND (reference sequence).

V is TRBV7-8 and J is TRBJ2-7; possible D gene TRBD1, 5 bases. This CDR3 has 14 residues. Germline loops: CDR1 SGHVS, CDR2 FQNEAQ. The germline V and J ends were trimmed by 5 bases and 5 bases, with 16 bases remaining between them. CDR3 residues: CASSKRQSWDEQYF. The CDR3 DNA reads as TGTGCCAGCAGCAAACGACAGTCCTGGGACGAGCAGTACTTC.

The chain carries TRBV27 and TRBJ1-2; D possibly corresponds to TRBD1 (6 bases). The V end lost 4 bases, the J end lost 7 bases, and 7 bases lay between the germline ends. The germline gives CDR1 MNHEY, CDR2 SMNVEV (reference sequence). The CDR3 spans 11 residues. The CDR3 here is CASSWGPGYTF. The CDR3 DNA reads as TGTGCCAGCAGTTGGGGGCCTGGCTACACCTTC.

The V and J genes are TRBV7-9 and TRBJ1-3; 7 nucleotides match TRBD1. Losses at the gene ends were 7 bases for V and 0 bases for J; bases not matched to a gene: 3. This CDR3 comprises 14 residues. The germline V gene encodes CDR1 SEHNR and CDR2 FQNEAQ (reference sequence). The CDR3 coding sequence is TGTGCCAGCATAAGACAGGGCTCTGGAAACACCATATATTTT. This sequence encodes CASIRQGSGNTIYF.

This clone was observed a handful of times. This rearrangement joins TRBV27 to TRBJ1-4; TRBD1 aligns across 8 bases. The CDR3 is 17 amino acids. The V and J ends lost 0 bases and 1 base, in that order; junction bases with no gene match: 4. Germline loops: CDR1 MNHEY, CDR2 SMNVEV (reference sequence). CDR3 DNA: TGTGCCAGCAGTTTATCGCCAGGGGGCGTAACTAATGAAAAACTGTTTTTT. It encodes CASSLSPGGVTNEKLFF. The full variable domain, its missing parts supplied by reference TRBV27 and TRBJ1-4, is EAQVTQNPRYLITVTGKKLTVTCSQNMNHEYMSWYRQDPGLGLRQIYYSMNVEVTDKGDVPEGYKVSRKEKRNFPLILESPSPNQTSLYFCASSLSPGGVTNEKLFFGSGTQLSVL.

This chain joins TRBV18 and TRBJ2-2; D gene ambiguous. From germline, CDR1 is KGHSH and CDR2 LQKENI. V was pared by 0 bases and J by 2 bases, with 7 bases between. CDR3 length: 15 residues. DNA for the CDR3: TGTGCCAGCTCACCACCCGCCTTTAACACCGGGGAGCTGTTTTTT. Translated: CASSPPAFNTGELFF.

The chain employs TRBV30 and TRBJ2-7; no firm D call. V lost 0 bases and J lost 6, with 18 bases in between. CDR3 size: 15 residues. Germline V gene lookup returns CDR1 GTSNPN and CDR2 SVGIG (reference sequence). The DNA of the CDR3 is TGTGCCTGGAGTGTACCTCGGGTTGTATCAGGCGAGCAGTACTTC. Its protein product is CAWSVPRVVSGEQYF.

CDR3 nucleotides: TGTGCCAGCAGTTTCCCTACTAGCGGGCGGGATGAGCAGTTCTTC. It specifies CASSFPTSGRDEQFF. The J gene is TRBJ2-1, the V gene TRBV27; 9 nucleotides align to TRBD2. Germline assignment: CDR1 MNHEY and CDR2 SMNVEV (reference sequence). Trimming took 3 bases from V and 8 from J; bases not matched to a gene: 8. The CDR3 totals 15 residues.

The chain carries TRBV19 and TRBJ1-1, with D hard to call. CDR3 length: 14 amino acids. The germline V and J ends were trimmed by 3 bases and 0 bases, with 8 bases remaining between them. In germline, CDR1 is LNHDA, CDR2 SQIVND (reference sequence). The CDR3: CASSIPGLNTEAFF. The DNA for the CDR3 is TGTGCCAGTAGTATTCCGGGATTGAACACTGAAGCTTTCTTT.

The sample holds one count of this clone. The chain couples TRBV7-9 to TRBJ1-3, with TRBD1 identical over 9 bases. CDR1 is SEHNR and CDR2 is FQNEAQ in the germline V gene (reference sequence). CDR3 length: 15 residues. J was trimmed by 6 bases and V by 3 bases; bases with no gene match: 6. This CDR3 is CASSLEGTGKNTIYF. Here the CDR3 DNA reads TGTGCCAGCAGCTTGGAGGGGACAGGGAAAAACACCATATATTTT. Based on the CDR3 plus reference TRBV7-9 and TRBJ1-3, the full variable domain is DTGVSQNPRHKITKRGQNVTFRCDPISEHNRLYWYRQTLGQGPEFLTYFQNEAQLEKSRLLSDRFSAERPKGSFSTLEIQRTEQGDSAMYLCASSLEGTGKNTIYFGEGSWLTVV.

The chain links TRBV5-4 to TRBJ2-2, with 11 bases identical to TRBD1. Trimming took 5 bases from V and 4 from J; bases not matched to a gene: 10. This CDR3 comprises 17 residues. Germline CDR1 reads SGHNT; CDR2 reads YYREEE (reference sequence). The CDR3 is CASSRPGQGVVTGELFF. The CDR3 DNA follows: TGTGCCAGCAGTCGTCCGGGACAGGGGGTCGTCACCGGGGAGCTGTTTTTT.

This chain joins TRBV5-4 and TRBJ1-4; possible D gene TRBD1, 5 bases. The CDR3 has 16 amino acids. The V gene lost 2 bases and the J gene lost 0 bases, with 11 bases spanning the gap. Per germline, CDR1 SGHNT and CDR2 YYREEE (reference sequence). Here the CDR3 DNA reads TGTGCCAGCAGCTTAGGCGGGACTGCAACTAATGAAAAACTGTTTTTT. This translates into CASSLGGTATNEKLFF.

The V call is TRBV30, the J call TRBJ2-3; D call uncertain. Per germline, CDR1 GTSNPN and CDR2 SVGIG (reference sequence). The CDR3 contains 15 residues. Trimming removed 5 bases from V and 1 base from J, with 16 bases in between. The CDR3 protein is CAWVGFLQGTDTQYF. The CDR3 DNA sequence: TGTGCCTGGGTAGGTTTCCTCCAGGGCACAGATACGCAGTATTTT.